The clone carrying this TCR delta chain was detected a few times. TCRdb called clones anew from the RT-PCR reads with CATT. The data contain approximately 2,500 delta-chain clones, approximately 7.6% of them singletons. This sample is part of a study of gamma-delta T cells after stem cell transplantation. The germline V and J ends were trimmed by 0 bases and 1 base, with 29 bases remaining between them. CDR1 is GEAIGNYY and CDR2 is EKD in the germline V gene. This CDR3 spans 21 amino acids. The receptor's source is a human donor. It is not recorded whose cells these are; they may come from a transplant donor. The sequencing sample was made of gamma-delta T cells. The genes are TRDV2 and TRDJ1, with D possibly TRDD3 on 6 matching bases. The CDR3 loop is CACDTLTVLGPKPKATDKLIF. The CDR3 DNA reads as TGTGCCTGTGACACCTTGACAGTACTGGGACCTAAACCTAAGGCCACCGATAAACTCATCTTT.